The 16 T cell receptor beta chains below were found in one sample sequenced in a study of T cell responses to AZD1222 COVID-19 vaccine. Repertoires were generated with immunoSEQ multiplex PCR, while TCRdb's copy carries only in-frame clones and drops some. The table records about 110,000 clones, less than 95% of them present only once. The sample in question was peripheral blood, obtained on day 0 of AZD1222 vaccination. The receptors come from an adult in good health.

Written as DNA, the CDR3 is TGTGCCTGGAGTGTTCCAGGGGAAGGTTATGGCTACACCTTC. Protein product: CAWSVPGEGYGYTF. The chain recombines TRBV30 with TRBJ1-2; TRBD1 is a possible D gene (6 bases). There are 14 residues in the CDR3. The germline CDR1 and CDR2 sequences are GTSNPN and SVGIG (reference sequence). The germline V and J ends were trimmed by 0 bases and 5 bases, with 13 bases remaining between them.

This clone was counted once. The V gene is TRBV28, the J gene TRBJ1-5, with no clear D. The CDR3 length is 17 residues. With 5 bases removed from V and 0 bases from J, the gap between germline ends came to 17 bases. Germline-derived CDR1 and CDR2 are MDHEN and SYDVKM. The CDR3 DNA reads as TGTGCCAGCAGTGACCCGGAAAGGGTGGGTAGCAATCAGCCCCAGCATTTT. This gives the protein CASSDPERVGSNQPQHF. Full variable domain (missing parts from reference TRBV28 and TRBJ1-5): DVKVTQSSRYLVKRTGEKVFLECVQDMDHENMFWYRQDPGLGLRLIYFSYDVKMKEKGDIPEGYSVSREKKERFSLILESASTNQTSMYLCASSDPERVGSNQPQHFGDGTRLSIL.

This chain uses TRBV2 with TRBJ2-7; possibly TRBD1 for D (5 bases). Trimming shortened V by 11 bases and J by 5 bases, and 22 bases separated the two germline ends. CDR1 and CDR2 (germline): SNHLY, FYNNEI. The length of the CDR3 is 14 residues. The CDR3 here is CASFPQGRFNEQYF. The DNA for the CDR3 is TGTGCCTCCTTCCCCCAGGGCCGCTTCAACGAGCAGTACTTC.

In its sample, this clone was seen once. The chain combines TRBV27 with TRBJ1-2, with D unclear. The CDR3 totals 11 residues. Germline V gene data show CDR1 as MNHEY and CDR2 as SMNVEV (reference sequence). V shed 7 bases and J shed 2 bases, with 5 bases lying between them. CDR3 in amino acids: CASKNNYGYTF. In nucleotides, the CDR3 is TGTGCCAGCAAGAACAACTATGGCTACACCTTC.

The chain is built from TRBV11-3 and TRBJ1-3; D uncertain. Germline lookup yields CDR1 SGHNT and CDR2 YENEEA. CDR3 size: 11 residues. The V end lost 4 bases, the J end lost 2 bases, and 0 bases lay between the germline ends. CDR3 in DNA: TGTGCCAGCAGCTCTGGAAACACCATATATTTT. Translation gives CASSSGNTIYF.

CDR3 sequence reads: CASRGAPMSPLHF. CDR3 in DNA: TGTGCCAGCAGGGGGGCTCCCATGTCACCCCTCCACTTT. The V gene is TRBV12-3 or TRBV12-4, the J gene TRBJ1-6, with D maybe TRBD1 (6 bases). This CDR3 is built from 13 residues. The V and J ends lost 6 bases and 10 bases respectively, with 13 bases between them.

The chain carries TRBV2 and TRBJ1-6; D remains ambiguous. The V end was cut by 6 bases, the J end by 10 bases, with 16 bases between. The CDR3 is made up of 14 amino acids. Germline CDR1 is SNHLY and CDR2 is FYNNEI. The DNA of the CDR3 is TGTGCCAGCAGCCCCACTAGGGCGCGATCACCCCTCCACTTT. Encoded protein: CASSPTRARSPLHF.

V and J are TRBV29-1 and TRBJ2-5; D might be TRBD1 (6 bases). V was trimmed by 5 bases and J by 5 bases, leaving 9 bases between them. Germline assignment: CDR1 SQVTM and CDR2 ANQGSEA. This CDR3 is built from 11 residues. The CDR3 DNA follows: TGCAGCGTTTGGACAGCGGAGACCCAGTACTTC. It translates to CSVWTAETQYF. Full variable domain (missing parts from reference TRBV29-1 and TRBJ2-5): SAVISQKPSRDICQRGTSLTIQCQVDSQVTMMFWYRQQPGQSLTLIATANQGSEATYESGFVIDKFPISRPNLTFSTLTVSNMSPEDSSIYLCSVWTAETQYFGPGTRLLVL.

The CDR3 DNA reads TGTGCCAGTAGTCGGGCGGGGGGATACGAGCAGTACTTC. Its translation is CASSRAGGYEQYF. V is TRBV19 and J is TRBJ2-7, with 8 bases fitting TRBD2. This CDR3 is built from 13 residues. Trimming at V came to 5 bases and at J to 4 bases, leaving 4 bases not matched to a gene. CDR1 and CDR2 from the germline V gene are LNHDA and SQIVND (reference sequence).

The chain has TRBV5-1 and TRBJ1-4, with D possibly matching TRBD1 (6 bases). The ends were cut back, 0 bases at V and 2 bases at J, with 14 bases in the middle. This CDR3 is 17 amino acids long. The germline V gene encodes CDR1 SGHRS and CDR2 YFSETQ. The CDR3 spells CASSLGRQGWTNEKLFF. DNA for the CDR3: TGCGCCAGCAGCTTGGGTCGGCAGGGGTGGACTAATGAAAAACTGTTTTTT. Full variable domain (outside the CDR3, taken from reference TRBV5-1 and TRBJ1-4): KAGVTQTPRYLIKTRGQQVTLSCSPISGHRSVSWYQQTPGQGLQFLFEYFSETQRNKGNFPGRFSGRQFSNSRSEMNVSTLELGDSALYLCASSLGRQGWTNEKLFFGSGTQLSVL.

The chain employs TRBV6-5 and TRBJ2-1, with 9 bases that match TRBD1. CDR1 is MNHEY and CDR2 is SVGAGI in the germline V gene. CDR3 length: 14 amino acids. The junction had 7 bases not matched to a gene; V was cut back by 5 bases and J by 8 bases. This CDR3 reads CASSTLTGGDEQFF. The CDR3 coding sequence is TGTGCCAGCAGTACCTTAACAGGGGGCGATGAGCAGTTCTTC.

The CDR3 loop reads CAGTEQYF. The CDR3 nucleotides are TGTGCCGGGACAGAGCAGTACTTC. V usage is TRBV19 and J usage is TRBJ2-7; possibly TRBD1 for D (6 bases). The CDR3 covers 8 residues. Germline CDR1 reads LNHDA; CDR2 reads SQIVND (reference sequence). V shed 11 bases and J shed 7 bases, with 6 bases lying between them.

This clone was detected only once. The V and J genes are TRBV6-5 and TRBJ2-7; weak D call: TRBD2 (5 bases). V lost 2 bases and J 4 bases, leaving 9 bases between the germline ends. This CDR3 has 13 amino acids. In germline, CDR1 is MNHEY, CDR2 SVGAGI. The CDR3 DNA reads as TGTGCCAGCAGTTACAGGGAGTGGTACGAGCAGTACTTC. Protein: CASSYREWYEQYF.

The chain joins TRBV27 to TRBJ2-3, with 10 bases identical to TRBD2. The CDR3 has 15 amino acids. V shed 4 bases and J 6 bases; nucleotides not matched to a gene: 7. Germline assignment: CDR1 MNHEY and CDR2 SMNVEV (reference sequence). The CDR3 region has the DNA TGTGCCAGCAGTTGGCTAGCGGGGGCTCAGGATACGCAGTATTTT. As protein: CASSWLAGAQDTQYF.

The V and J genes are TRBV5-1 and TRBJ1-2; TRBD1 might be the D (6 bases). The CDR3 contains 15 residues. Trimming left V 4 bases short and J 5 bases short, with 18 bases between. Germline loops: CDR1 SGHRS, CDR2 YFSETQ. The CDR3 is CASSPLRTEEYGYTF. The CDR3 DNA reads TGCGCCAGCAGCCCTCTTCGGACAGAGGAATATGGCTACACCTTC.

The V gene is TRBV19, the J gene TRBJ1-2; 9 nucleotides align to TRBD1. The germline V gene has CDR1 LNHDA and CDR2 SQIVND (reference sequence). V was pared by 4 bases and J by 4 bases, with 10 bases of the junction left unmatched. The CDR3 spans 16 residues. This CDR3 is CASSRDRATGVYGYTF. CDR3 sequence (DNA): TGTGCCAGTAGTAGGGACAGGGCCACCGGGGTCTATGGCTACACCTTC.